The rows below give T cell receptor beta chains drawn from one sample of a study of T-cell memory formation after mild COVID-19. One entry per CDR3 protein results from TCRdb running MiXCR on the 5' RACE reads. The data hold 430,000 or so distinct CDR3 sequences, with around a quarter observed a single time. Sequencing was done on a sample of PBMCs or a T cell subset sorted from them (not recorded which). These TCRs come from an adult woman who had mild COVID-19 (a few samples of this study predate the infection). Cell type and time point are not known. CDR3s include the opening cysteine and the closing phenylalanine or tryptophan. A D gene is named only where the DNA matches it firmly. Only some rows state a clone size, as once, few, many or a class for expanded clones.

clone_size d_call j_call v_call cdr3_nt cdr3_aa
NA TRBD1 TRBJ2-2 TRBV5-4 TGTGCCAGCAGCTCGACAGGGGGGGATACCGGGGAGCTGTTTTTT CASSSTGGDTGELFF
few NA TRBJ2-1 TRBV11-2 TGTGCCAGCAGCTTAGGGATTGGAGGGGGAACCTACAATGAGCAGTTCTTC CASSLGIGGGTYNEQFF
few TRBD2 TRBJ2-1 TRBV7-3 TGTGCCAGCAGCTTAGGGGCTAGCGGGAGTAGTTATGAGCAGTTCTTC CASSLGASGSSYEQFF
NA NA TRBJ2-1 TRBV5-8 TGTGCCAGCAACTTCAACAATGAGCAGTTCTTC CASNFNNEQFF
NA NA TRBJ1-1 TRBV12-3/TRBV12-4 TGTGCCAGCAGCCCCGGCCTTGAAGCTTTCTTT CASSPGLEAFF
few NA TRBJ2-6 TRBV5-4 TGTGCCAGCCTTTTCGCTCTCAGCTCTGGGGCCAACGTCCTGACTTTC CASLFALSSGANVLTF
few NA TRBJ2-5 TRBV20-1 TGCAGTGCTAGTAAGGAGACCCAGTACTTC CSASKETQYF
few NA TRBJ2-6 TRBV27 TGTGCCAGCATGTACCTTTCTGGGGCCAACGTCCTGACTTTC CASMYLSGANVLTF
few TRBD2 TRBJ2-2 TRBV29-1 TGCAGCGTTGACGGGACTAGCGGGAACACCGGGGAGCTGTTTTTT CSVDGTSGNTGELFF
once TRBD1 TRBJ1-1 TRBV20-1 TGCAGTGCTAGAGCGGGACAGGCCCTTACTTCGAACACTGAAGCTTTCTTT CSARAGQALTSNTEAFF
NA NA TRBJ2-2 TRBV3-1 TGTGCCAGCAGCCTAAGACCCATGAACACCGGGGAGCTGTTTTTT CASSLRPMNTGELFF
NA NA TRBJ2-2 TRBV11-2 TGTGCCAGCAGCCCCAGGCTGAGTGGCGCCGGGGAGCTGTTTTTT CASSPRLSGAGELFF
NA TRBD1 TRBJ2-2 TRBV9 TGTGCCAGCAGCGTAGGCGGACAGGGGGACCCCGGGGAGCTGTTTTTT CASSVGGQGDPGELFF
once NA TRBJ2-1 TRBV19 TGTGCCAGTAGCCCAGGGGGGAGCCACAATGAGCAGTTCTTC CASSPGGSHNEQFF